The entry below gives a single T cell receptor beta chain sequence along with its context. This table comes from immunoSEQ multiplex PCR, and its TCRdb copy is limited to in-frame clones, with some not included. This sample has about 190,000 clones, with around 90% found just once. Trimming at V came to 7 bases and at J to 2 bases, leaving 11 bases not matched to a gene. The germline V gene has CDR1 SNHLY and CDR2 FYNNEI. The CDR3 has 16 residues. This entry belongs to a study of blood T cell repertoires in COVID-19. The sample consisted of peripheral blood. This TCR came from a man aged 50 to 59 with acute or convalescent COVID-19. The chain employs TRBV2 and TRBJ2-3, with 8 positions matching TRBD1. The CDR3 DNA is TGTGCCAGCAAGAATGGACAGGGAGGACTCACAGATACGCAGTATTTT. It encodes CASKNGQGGLTDTQYF.